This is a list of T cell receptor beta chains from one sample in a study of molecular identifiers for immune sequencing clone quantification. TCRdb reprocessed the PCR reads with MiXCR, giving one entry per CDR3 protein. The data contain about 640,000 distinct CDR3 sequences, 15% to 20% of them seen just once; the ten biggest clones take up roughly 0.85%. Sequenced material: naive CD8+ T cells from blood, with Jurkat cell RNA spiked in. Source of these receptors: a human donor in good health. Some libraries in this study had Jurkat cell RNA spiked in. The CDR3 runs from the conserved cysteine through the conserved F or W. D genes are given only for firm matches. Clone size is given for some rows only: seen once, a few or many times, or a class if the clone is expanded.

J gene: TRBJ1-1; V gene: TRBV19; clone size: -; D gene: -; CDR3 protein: CASSIWGTGLNTEAFF; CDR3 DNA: TGTGCCAGTAGTATTTGGGGAACAGGCTTGAACACTGAAGCTTTCTTT
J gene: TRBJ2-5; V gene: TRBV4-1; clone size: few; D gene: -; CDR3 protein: CASSQIQGRWETQYF; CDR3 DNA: TGCGCCAGCAGCCAAATACAGGGAAGATGGGAGACCCAGTACTTC
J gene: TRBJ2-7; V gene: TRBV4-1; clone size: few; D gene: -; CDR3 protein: CASSPLAGSSYEQYF; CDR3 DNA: TGCGCCAGCAGCCCACTAGCAGGGAGCTCCTACGAGCAGTACTTC
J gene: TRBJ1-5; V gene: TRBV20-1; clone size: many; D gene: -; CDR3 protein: CSARGSLDQPQHF; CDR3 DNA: TGCAGTGCTAGAGGGTCTTTGGATCAGCCCCAGCATTTT
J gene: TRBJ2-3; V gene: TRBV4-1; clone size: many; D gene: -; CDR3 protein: CASSQEEISVDTQYF; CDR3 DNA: TGCGCCAGCAGCCAAGAGGAGATCTCTGTGGATACGCAGTATTTT
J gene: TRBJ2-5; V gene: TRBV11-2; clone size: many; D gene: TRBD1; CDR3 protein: CASSVGDRGRETQYF; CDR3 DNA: TGTGCCAGCAGCGTGGGGGACAGGGGTCGCGAGACCCAGTACTTC
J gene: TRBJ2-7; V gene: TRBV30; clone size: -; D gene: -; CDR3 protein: CAWSVGAGLNDEQYF; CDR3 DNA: TGTGCCTGGAGTGTAGGGGCGGGACTTAACGACGAGCAGTACTTC
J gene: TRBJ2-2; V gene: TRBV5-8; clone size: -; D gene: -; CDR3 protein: CASSLEGEKAVGELFF; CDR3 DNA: TGTGCCAGCAGCTTGGAGGGGGAGAAAGCAGTCGGGGAGCTGTTTTTT
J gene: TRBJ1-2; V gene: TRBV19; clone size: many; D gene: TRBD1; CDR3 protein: CASSVRQGARNYGYTF; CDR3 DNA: TGTGCCAGTAGTGTCAGACAGGGGGCGCGGAACTATGGCTACACCTTC
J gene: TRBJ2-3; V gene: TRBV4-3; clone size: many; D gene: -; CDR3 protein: CASSQDRGEDTQYF; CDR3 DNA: TGCGCCAGCAGCCAAGACCGTGGGGAAGATACGCAGTATTTT
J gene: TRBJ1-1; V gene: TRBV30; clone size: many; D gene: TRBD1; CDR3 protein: CAWIITGGTEAFF; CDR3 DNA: TGTGCCTGGATTATAACAGGGGGGACTGAAGCTTTCTTT
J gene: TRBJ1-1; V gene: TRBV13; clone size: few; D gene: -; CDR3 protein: CASSPQGDMTSGAFF; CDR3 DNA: TGTGCCAGCAGCCCCCAGGGTGATATGACTAGTGGAGCTTTCTTT
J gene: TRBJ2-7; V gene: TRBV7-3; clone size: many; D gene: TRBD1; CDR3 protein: CASSMGQEVQYF; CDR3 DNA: TGTGCCAGCAGCATGGGACAGGAGGTGCAGTACTTC
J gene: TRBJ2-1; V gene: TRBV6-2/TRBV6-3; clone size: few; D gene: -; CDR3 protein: CASSLELAIRDEQFF; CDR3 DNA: TGTGCCAGCAGTTTAGAACTAGCTATCCGCGATGAGCAGTTCTTC
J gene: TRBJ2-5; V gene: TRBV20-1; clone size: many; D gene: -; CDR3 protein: CSAGRTEGETQYF; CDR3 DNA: TGCAGTGCTGGACGGACAGAGGGGGAGACCCAGTACTTC
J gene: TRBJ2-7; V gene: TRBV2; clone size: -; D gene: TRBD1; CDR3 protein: CASSEGDRVYEQYF; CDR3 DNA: TGTGCCAGCAGTGAAGGGGACAGGGTGTACGAGCAGTACTTC
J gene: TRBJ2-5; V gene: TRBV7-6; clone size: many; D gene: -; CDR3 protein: CASTVPGGASQETQYF; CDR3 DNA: TGTGCCAGCACCGTCCCCGGCGGAGCTTCCCAAGAGACCCAGTACTTC
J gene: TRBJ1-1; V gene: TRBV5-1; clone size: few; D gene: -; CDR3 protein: CASSYRDSNTEAFF; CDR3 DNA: TGCGCCAGCAGTTATCGGGACTCGAACACTGAAGCTTTCTTT
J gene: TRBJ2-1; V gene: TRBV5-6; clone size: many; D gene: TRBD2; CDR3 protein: CASSPGLAAYNEQFF; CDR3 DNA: TGTGCCAGCAGCCCGGGACTAGCGGCATACAATGAGCAGTTCTTC
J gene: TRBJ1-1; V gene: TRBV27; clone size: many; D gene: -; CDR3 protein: CASSPIVGGSEAFF; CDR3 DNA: TGTGCCAGCAGTCCAATAGTCGGTGGGAGTGAAGCTTTCTTT
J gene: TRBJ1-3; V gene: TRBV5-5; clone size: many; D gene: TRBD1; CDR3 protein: CASSWGQSSGNTIYF; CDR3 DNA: TGTGCCAGCAGCTGGGGACAGTCCTCTGGAAACACCATATATTTT
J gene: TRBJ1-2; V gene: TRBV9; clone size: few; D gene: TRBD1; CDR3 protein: CASSERGLEWGHGYTF; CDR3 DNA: TGTGCCAGCAGCGAGAGGGGGCTGGAATGGGGGCACGGCTACACCTTC
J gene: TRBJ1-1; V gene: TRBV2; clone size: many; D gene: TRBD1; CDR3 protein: CASNYRGMNTEAFF; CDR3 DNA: TGTGCCAGCAATTACAGGGGGATGAACACTGAAGCTTTCTTT
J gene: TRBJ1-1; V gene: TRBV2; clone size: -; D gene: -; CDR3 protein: CAINEGGGTEAFF; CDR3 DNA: TGTGCCATCAATGAGGGGGGCGGGACTGAAGCTTTCTTT
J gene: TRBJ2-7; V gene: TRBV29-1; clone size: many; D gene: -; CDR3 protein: CSVGGQSPYEQYF; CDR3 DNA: TGCAGCGTGGGGGGACAGAGCCCCTACGAGCAGTACTTC
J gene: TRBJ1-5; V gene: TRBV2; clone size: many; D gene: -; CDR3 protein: CASTSGLQNQPQHF; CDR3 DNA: TGTGCCAGCACAAGCGGGCTCCAAAATCAGCCCCAGCATTTT
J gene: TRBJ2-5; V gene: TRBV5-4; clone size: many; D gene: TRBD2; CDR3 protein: CASRSIELAGGKETQYF; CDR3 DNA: TGTGCCAGCAGGTCCATTGAACTAGCGGGGGGAAAAGAGACCCAGTACTTC
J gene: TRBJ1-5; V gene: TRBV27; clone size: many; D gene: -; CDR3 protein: CASSQITTGGQPQHF; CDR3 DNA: TGTGCCAGCAGTCAAATTACAACTGGGGGCCAGCCCCAGCATTTT
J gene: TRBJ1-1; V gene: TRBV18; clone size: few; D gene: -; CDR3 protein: CASSPRYMNQMNTEAFF; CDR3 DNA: TGTGCCAGCTCACCTCGATATATGAACCAGATGAACACTGAAGCTTTCTTT
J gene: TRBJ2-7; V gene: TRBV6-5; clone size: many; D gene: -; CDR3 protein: CASRLKGNPYEQYF; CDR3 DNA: TGTGCCAGCAGATTAAAGGGAAACCCCTACGAGCAGTACTTC
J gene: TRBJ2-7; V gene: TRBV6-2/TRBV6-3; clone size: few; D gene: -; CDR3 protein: CASSYGTFIYEQYF; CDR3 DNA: TGTGCCAGCAGTTACGGGACATTTATCTACGAGCAGTACTTC
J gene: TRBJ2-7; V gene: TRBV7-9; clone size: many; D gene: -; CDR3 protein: CASSFPRTGPYEQYF; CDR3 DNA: TGTGCCAGCAGCTTCCCTAGGACCGGGCCGTACGAGCAGTACTTC
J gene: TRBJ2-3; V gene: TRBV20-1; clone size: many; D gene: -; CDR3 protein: CSARVITGTDTQYF; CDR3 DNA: TGCAGTGCTAGAGTGATAACAGGGACAGATACGCAGTATTTT
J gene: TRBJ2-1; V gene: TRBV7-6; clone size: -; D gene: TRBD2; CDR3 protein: CASSLLVGTSGSSSYNEQFF; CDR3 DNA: TGTGCCAGCAGCTTATTAGTTGGGACTAGCGGTTCGAGCTCCTACAATGAGCAGTTCTTC
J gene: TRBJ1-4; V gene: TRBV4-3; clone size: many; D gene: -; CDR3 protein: CASSQDRVNNEKLFF; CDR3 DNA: TGCGCCAGCAGCCAAGATCGGGTAAATAATGAAAAACTGTTTTTT
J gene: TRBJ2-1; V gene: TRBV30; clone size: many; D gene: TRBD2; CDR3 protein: CAWMGTSSYNEQFF; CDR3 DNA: TGTGCCTGGATGGGGACTAGCTCCTACAATGAGCAGTTCTTC
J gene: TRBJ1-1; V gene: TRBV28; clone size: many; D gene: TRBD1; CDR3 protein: CASRLPGQGATEAFF; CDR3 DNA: TGTGCCAGCAGACTTCCGGGACAGGGGGCCACTGAAGCTTTCTTT
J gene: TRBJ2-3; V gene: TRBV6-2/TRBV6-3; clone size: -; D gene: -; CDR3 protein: CASSYWDADVDTQYF; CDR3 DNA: TGTGCCAGCAGTTACTGGGACGCCGATGTGGATACGCAGTATTTT
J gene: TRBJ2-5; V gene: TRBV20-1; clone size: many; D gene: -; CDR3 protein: CSAPSRAGDETQYF; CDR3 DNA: TGCAGTGCCCCATCTCGGGCAGGGGATGAGACCCAGTACTTC
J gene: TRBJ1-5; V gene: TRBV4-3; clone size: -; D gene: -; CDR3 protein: CASSQDSGQPQHF; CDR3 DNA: TGCGCCAGCAGCCAAGATTCGGGTCAGCCCCAGCATTTT
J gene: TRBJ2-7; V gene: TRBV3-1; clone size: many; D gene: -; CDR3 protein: CASSQVRDGAYEQYF; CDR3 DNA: TGTGCCAGCAGCCAAGTCCGGGACGGAGCCTACGAGCAGTACTTC
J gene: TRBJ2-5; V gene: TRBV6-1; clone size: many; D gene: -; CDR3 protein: CASSEDVAIFPRETQYF; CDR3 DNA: TGTGCCAGCAGTGAAGATGTGGCGATCTTCCCTCGAGAGACCCAGTACTTC
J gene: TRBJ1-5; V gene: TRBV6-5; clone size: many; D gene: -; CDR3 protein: CASSYGTSTQPQHF; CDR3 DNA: TGTGCCAGCAGTTACGGTACAAGCACCCAGCCCCAGCATTTT
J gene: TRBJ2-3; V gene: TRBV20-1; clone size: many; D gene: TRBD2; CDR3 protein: CSARDPGLEKDTQYF; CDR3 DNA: TGCAGTGCTAGAGATCCGGGACTAGAAAAAGATACGCAGTATTTT
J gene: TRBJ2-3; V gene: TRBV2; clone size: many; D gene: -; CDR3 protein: CASSWWSGTDTQYF; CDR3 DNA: TGTGCCAGCAGTTGGTGGAGCGGCACAGATACGCAGTATTTT
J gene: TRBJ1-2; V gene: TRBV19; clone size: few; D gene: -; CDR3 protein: CASSKDRNQVNGYTF; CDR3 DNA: TGTGCCAGTAGTAAGGACCGCAACCAGGTTAATGGCTACACCTTC
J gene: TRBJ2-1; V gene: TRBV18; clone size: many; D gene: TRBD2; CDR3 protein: CASSPPGAGDYNEQFF; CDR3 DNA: TGTGCCAGCTCACCACCTGGAGCGGGGGACTACAATGAGCAGTTCTTC
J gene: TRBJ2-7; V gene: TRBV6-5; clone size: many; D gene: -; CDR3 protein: CASSFPGAPKQYF; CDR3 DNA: TGTGCCAGCAGTTTCCCGGGAGCCCCCAAGCAGTACTTC
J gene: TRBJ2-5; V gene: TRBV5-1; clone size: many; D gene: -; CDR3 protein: CASSFWRGPLQETQYF; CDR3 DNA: TGCGCCAGCAGCTTTTGGAGGGGACCTTTACAAGAGACCCAGTACTTC
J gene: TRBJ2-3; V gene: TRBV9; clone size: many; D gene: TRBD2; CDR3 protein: CASSVIAGVLTDTQYF; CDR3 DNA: TGTGCCAGCAGCGTAATAGCGGGAGTGTTGACAGATACGCAGTATTTT
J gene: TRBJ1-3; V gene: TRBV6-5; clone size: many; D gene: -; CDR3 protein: CASSYSSTPGNTIYF; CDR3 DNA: TGTGCCAGCAGTTACTCGAGTACACCTGGAAACACCATATATTTT
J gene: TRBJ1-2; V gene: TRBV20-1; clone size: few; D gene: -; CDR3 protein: CSARLPSYGYTF; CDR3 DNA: TGCAGTGCTAGACTACCGAGCTATGGCTACACCTTC
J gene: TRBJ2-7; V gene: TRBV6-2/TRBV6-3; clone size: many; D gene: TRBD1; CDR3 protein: CASSSTGKQYF; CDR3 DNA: TGTGCCAGCAGTTCGACAGGGAAGCAGTACTTC
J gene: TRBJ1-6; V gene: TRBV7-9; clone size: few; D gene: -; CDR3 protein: CASSSGEGRGNSPLHF; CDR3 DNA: TGTGCCAGCAGCTCCGGGGAGGGTAGGGGTAATTCACCCCTCCACTTT
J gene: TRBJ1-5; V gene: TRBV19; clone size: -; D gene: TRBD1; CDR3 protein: CASGQGTQPQHF; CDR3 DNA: TGTGCCAGTGGACAGGGCACTCAGCCCCAGCATTTT
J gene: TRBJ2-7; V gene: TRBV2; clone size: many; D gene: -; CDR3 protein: CASRPPGVAAYEQYF; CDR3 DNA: TGTGCCAGCAGGCCCCCGGGGGTGGCAGCCTACGAGCAGTACTTC
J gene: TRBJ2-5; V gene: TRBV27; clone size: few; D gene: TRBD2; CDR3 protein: CASSFDSGLAGPAWCRETQYF; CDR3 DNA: TGTGCCAGCAGTTTCGACTCGGGACTAGCGGGACCCGCTTGGTGTAGGGAGACCCAGTACTTC
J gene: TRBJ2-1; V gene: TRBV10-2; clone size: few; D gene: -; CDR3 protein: CASSRPRTVYNEQFF; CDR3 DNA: TGCGCCAGCAGCAGACCTAGGACAGTATACAATGAGCAGTTCTTC
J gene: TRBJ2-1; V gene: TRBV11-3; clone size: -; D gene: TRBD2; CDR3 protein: CASSFRGGANEQFF; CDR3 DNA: TGTGCCAGCAGCTTTCGCGGGGGGGCGAATGAGCAGTTCTTC
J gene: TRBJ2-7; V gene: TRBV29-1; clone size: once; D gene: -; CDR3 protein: CSVLQGRDEQYF; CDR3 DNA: TGCAGCGTTCTTCAGGGTCGCGACGAGCAGTACTTC